These 10 T cell receptor beta chains were sequenced from one sample in a study of shared clonotypes between healthy human individuals. Assay: immunoSEQ multiplex PCR; the TCRdb copy retains only in-frame clones and omits some. Seen here are about 2,500,000 clones, approximately 92% observed once, and the top ten hold around 0.15%. The specimen was naive CD4+ T cells sorted from blood. This sample's subset: CD45RA+ positively selected. The receptors stem from a man between 18 and 29 years old in good health.

The genes are TRBV30 and TRBJ2-7; unclear D gene. The CDR3 consists of 12 residues. Deletions cut 1 base from V and 4 bases from J, with 8 bases between. The germline CDR1 and CDR2 sequences are GTSNPN and SVGIG (reference sequence). CDR3 residues: CAWSERLYEQYF. CDR3 in DNA: TGTGCCTGGAGTGAAAGGTTATACGAGCAGTACTTC.

V usage is TRBV5-6 and J usage is TRBJ2-3; no reliable D call. Germline assignment: CDR1 SGHDT and CDR2 YYEEEE. The V end was cut by 3 bases, the J end by 0 bases, with 5 bases between. This CDR3 region has 13 residues. The CDR3 loop reads CASSSASTDTQYF. The CDR3, as DNA: TGTGCCAGCAGCTCCGCTAGCACAGATACGCAGTATTTT.

The rearrangement joins TRBV11-2 to TRBJ1-2, with TRBD1 matching over 7 bases. This CDR3 has 14 amino acids. J lost 6 bases, V lost 2 bases, and 6 bases had no gene match. The germline gives CDR1 SGHAT, CDR2 FQNNGV. The CDR3 is CASSLRTGGNGYTF. Written as DNA, the CDR3 is TGTGCCAGCAGCTTACGGACAGGAGGGAATGGCTACACCTTC.

This clone was detected once. J is TRBJ2-4 and V is TRBV9; D gene unclear. Trimming took 0 bases from V and 2 from J, leaving 9 bases between them. CDR3 length equals 15 residues. Germline V gene sequence: CDR1 SGDLS, CDR2 YYNGEE. DNA for the CDR3: TGTGCCAGCAGCGTAGGGGGTGCGACCAAAAACATTCAGTACTTC. It yields the protein CASSVGGATKNIQYF.

The CDR3 sequence: CASSEGTRQIHEQYF. The CDR3, as DNA: TGTGCCAGCAGTGAAGGAACGAGACAGATCCACGAGCAGTACTTC. The rearrangement joins TRBV6-1 to TRBJ2-7, with D maybe TRBD1 (5 bases). Germline CDR1 MNHNS, CDR2 SASEGT. This CDR3 has 15 residues. V was shortened by 1 base and J by 5 bases, with 15 bases between the two germline ends.

The rearrangement links TRBV4-1 to TRBJ2-6; TRBD1 agrees at 9 bases. V lost 4 bases to trimming and J lost 3 bases; unmatched junction nucleotides: 13. This CDR3 comprises 19 residues. Germline loops: CDR1 MGHRA, CDR2 YSYEKL. Written as DNA, the CDR3 is TGCGCCAGCAGCCTTGACGCGGGACAGGGAGCTAGTGGGGCCAACGTCCTGACTTTC. Amino acids: CASSLDAGQGASGANVLTF.

The V and J genes are TRBV15 and TRBJ2-1; 12 bases are shared with TRBD2. V lost 5 bases, J lost 8 bases, and 10 bases stayed unmatched. Germline V lookup: CDR1 LNHNV, CDR2 YYDKDF (reference sequence). The CDR3 length is 16 residues. As DNA, the CDR3 is TGTGCCACCAGCGGGCGACTAGCGGGAGACAAGGATGAGCAGTTCTTC. Residues: CATSGRLAGDKDEQFF.

The rearrangement joins TRBV5-8 to TRBJ2-1; the match to TRBD2 covers 8 bases. Germline CDR1 and CDR2: SGHTS and YDEGEE. Losses at the gene ends were 2 bases for V and 5 bases for J; bases not matched to a gene: 6. The CDR3 totals 15 residues. CDR3 in DNA: TGTGCCAGCAGCTTTAGCGGGATGGCCCACAATGAGCAGTTCTTC. Translation: CASSFSGMAHNEQFF. The full variable domain, in which reference TRBV5-8 and TRBJ2-1 provide the parts outside the CDR3, is EAGVTQSPTHLIKTRGQQATLRCSPISGHTSVYWYQQALGLGLQFLLWYDEGEERNRGNFPPRFSGRQFPNYSSELNVNALELEDSALYLCASSFSGMAHNEQFFGPGTRLTVL.

The chain links TRBV9 to TRBJ2-1; D tentatively fits TRBD1 or TRBD2 (7 bases each). Germline values: CDR1 SGDLS, CDR2 YYNGEE. V was cut by 2 bases and J by 8 bases, with 20 bases left in between. This CDR3 comprises 16 residues. CDR3 bases: TGTGCCAGCAGCGTGCGAGTCGGACTAGGGGGCGATGAGCAGTTCTTC. As protein: CASSVRVGLGGDEQFF.

The rearrangement joins TRBV5-4 to TRBJ2-5; D not resolved. The tail of the sequence fits TRBJ2-7 better, so the J call may be wrong. Germline V gene lookup returns CDR1 SGHNT and CDR2 YYREEE (reference sequence). The length of the CDR3 is 13 residues. The CDR3 nucleotides read TGTGCCAGCAGCTTGCCCGAGGCGTACGAGCAGTACTTC. This translates into CASSLPEAYEQYF.